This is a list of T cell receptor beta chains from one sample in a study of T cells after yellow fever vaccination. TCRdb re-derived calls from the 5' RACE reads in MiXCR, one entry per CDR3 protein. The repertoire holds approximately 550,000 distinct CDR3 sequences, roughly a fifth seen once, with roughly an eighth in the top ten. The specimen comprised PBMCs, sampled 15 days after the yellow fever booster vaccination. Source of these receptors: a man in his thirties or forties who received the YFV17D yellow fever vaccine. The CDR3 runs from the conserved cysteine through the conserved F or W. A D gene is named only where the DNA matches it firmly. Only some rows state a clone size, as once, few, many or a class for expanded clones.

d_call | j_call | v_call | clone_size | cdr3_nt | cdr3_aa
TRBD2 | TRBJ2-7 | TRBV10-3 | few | TGTGCCATCAGTGAGGCGGGAGGACGAGACGAGCAGTACTTC | CAISEAGGRDEQYF
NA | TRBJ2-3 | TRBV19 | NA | TGTGCCAGTAGTACGCGGGACTCCCATAGCACAGATACGCAGTATTTT | CASSTRDSHSTDTQYF
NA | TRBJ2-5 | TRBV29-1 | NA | TGCAGCGTTGATCACAACCAAGAGACCCAGTACTTC | CSVDHNQETQYF
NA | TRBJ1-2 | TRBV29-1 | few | TGCAGCGTTGAGTACAGGGTCAATGGCTACACCTTC | CSVEYRVNGYTF
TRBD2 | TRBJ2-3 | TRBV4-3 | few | TGCGCCAGCAGCCCGGGACTAGCGGGGCTCCCAGATACGCAGTATTTT | CASSPGLAGLPDTQYF
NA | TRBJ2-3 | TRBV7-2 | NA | TGTGCCAGCAGCACCCGGACAGGCACAGATACGCAGTATTTT | CASSTRTGTDTQYF
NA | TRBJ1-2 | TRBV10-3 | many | TGTGCCACCCGAAGGCCACCAAACTATGGCTACACCTTC | CATRRPPNYGYTF
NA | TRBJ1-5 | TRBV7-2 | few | TGTGCCAGCAGCTTAGGAACAGTTCAGCCCCAGCATTTT | CASSLGTVQPQHF
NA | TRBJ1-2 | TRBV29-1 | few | TGCAGCGTTCCCAGGATCGACTATGGCTACACCTTC | CSVPRIDYGYTF
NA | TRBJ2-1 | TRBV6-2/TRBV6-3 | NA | TGTGCCAGCAGTTATGTGGGCCCACGGACCAATGAGCAGTTCTTC | CASSYVGPRTNEQFF
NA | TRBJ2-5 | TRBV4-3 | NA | TGCGCCAGCAGCCAAGACCAGAACCGTTGGGAGACCCAGTACTTC | CASSQDQNRWETQYF
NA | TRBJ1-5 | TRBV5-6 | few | TGTGCCAGCAGCTTTGGGCTTAGCAATCAGCCCCAGCATTTT | CASSFGLSNQPQHF
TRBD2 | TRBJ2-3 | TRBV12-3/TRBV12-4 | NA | TGTGCCAGCAGCCCCAGGGACTATCAAGACCCAGATACGCAGTATTTT | CASSPRDYQDPDTQYF
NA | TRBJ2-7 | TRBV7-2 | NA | TGTGCCAGCAGCTTAGCGGCCAGGGGTGACTACGAGCAGTACTTC | CASSLAARGDYEQYF
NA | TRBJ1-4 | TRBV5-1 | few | TGCGCCAGCAGTCCCAGGGGACCAACTAATGAAAAACTGTTTTTT | CASSPRGPTNEKLFF
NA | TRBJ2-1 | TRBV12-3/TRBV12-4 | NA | TGTGCCAGCAGTGCGCGGGCCTACAATGAGCAGTTCTTC | CASSARAYNEQFF